This TCR beta chain comes out of a study of T cell repertoires in cytomegalovirus infection. In regard to this clonotype: What it binds is unknown.

The CDR3 extends over 13 amino acids. The V and J ends lost 8 bases and 13 bases, in that order; junction bases with no gene match: 10. Looked up from germline, CDR1 is MDHEN and CDR2 is SYDVKM. TCRdb passed the reads through MiXCR, listing each CDR3 protein once. The profile shows approximately 1,000,000 distinct CDR3 sequences, approximately 32% of them singletons. Whole-study results and caveats: CMV-specific HLA-C-restricted TCR beta clonotypes dominated the ex vivo response.

This chain connects TRBV28 to TRBJ2-1; 11 positions agree with TRBD2. The receptor was isolated from a human donor in good health (CMV status not recorded). Some clones in this sample may be carry-over from other donors' samples. The source material was cultured CD8+ T cells from PBMCs, sampled from culture after CMV antigen stimulation. The CDR3 DNA follows: TGTGCCAGCTGTACTAGCGGGGGCCGATACCAGTTCTTC. Protein: CASCTSGGRYQFF.